Each of the 9 T cell receptor beta chains below was sequenced from the same sample in a study of beta chain features in type 1 diabetes. The entirety of the isolated RNA underwent reverse transcription, so expressed TCRB transcripts were sequenced. Sequencing used immunoSEQ multiplex PCR; TCRdb keeps in-frame clones, though not all of them. This table holds 300,000 to 350,000 clones, roughly 15% found once. The specimen sequenced was central memory CD4+ T cells from blood. These receptors were taken from a man younger than 40 in good health.

The chain is built from TRBV10-3 and TRBJ1-2; D remains ambiguous. This CDR3 is built from 12 residues. Germline CDR1 ENHRY, CDR2 SYGVKD. V was cut by 3 bases and J by 8 bases, with 10 bases left in between. As DNA, the CDR3 is TGTGCCATCAGTGACAACCCAGGAGGCTACACCTTC. It specifies CAISDNPGGYTF.

The chain is built from TRBV7-2 and TRBJ2-1, with unresolved D. This CDR3 is 12 amino acids long. V lost 1 base to trimming and J lost 10 bases, with 8 bases between them. CDR1 is SGHTA, CDR2 FQGNSA, per germline. CDR3 DNA sequence: TGTGCCAGCAGCTTAGATACCGTAGAGCAGTTCTTC. Its protein is CASSLDTVEQFF.

The chain has TRBV5-5 and TRBJ2-3; 8 bases line up with TRBD2. Per the germline V gene, CDR1 is SGHKS and CDR2 is YYEKEE (reference sequence). This CDR3 is 16 amino acids long. The V segment lost 4 bases and the J segment 1 base; nucleotides outside the gene matches: 8. The CDR3 DNA is TGTGCCAGCAGCATTCAGCGGGAGAGGGGCACAGATACGCAGTATTTT. The encoded protein is CASSIQRERGTDTQYF.

Ten or more counts support this clone. The rearrangement joins TRBV30 to TRBJ2-1; the D gene is possibly TRBD2 (5 bases). Trimming took off 5 bases at V and 4 bases at J, with 12 bases between the two ends. This CDR3 is 13 amino acids long. CDR1 GTSNPN and CDR2 SVGIG come from the germline V gene (reference sequence). The CDR3 is CAWWQRPYNEQFF. The CDR3 DNA follows: TGTGCCTGGTGGCAGCGGCCTTACAATGAGCAGTTCTTC.

This chain connects TRBV6-1 to TRBJ1-2, with 12 bases fitting TRBD1. J was trimmed by 8 bases and V by 2 bases; bases with no gene match: 3. Germline V gene lookup returns CDR1 MNHNS and CDR2 SASEGT. The CDR3 is 14 amino acids. This CDR3 reads CASSERDRGLGYTF. For the CDR3, the DNA is TGTGCCAGCAGTGAAAGGGACAGGGGGCTCGGCTACACCTTC.

A word on this clone: Other DNA sequences of this sample code for an identical CDR3. The chain combines TRBV7-9 with TRBJ2-5; D is perhaps TRBD2 (7 bases). This CDR3 has 14 amino acids. Germline V lookup: CDR1 SEHNR, CDR2 FQNEAQ (reference sequence). Between the trimmed V and J ends, which lost 1 base and 4 bases, there was a span of 10 bases. Here the CDR3 reads CASSLGGGGETQYF. CDR3 DNA: TGTGCCAGCAGCTTAGGGGGAGGGGGAGAGACCCAGTACTTC.

V usage is TRBV27 and J usage is TRBJ2-4; D could derive from TRBD1 or TRBD2 (6 bases each). This CDR3 is 13 amino acids long. V lost 7 bases and J lost 9, with 16 bases in between. Germline V lookup: CDR1 MNHEY, CDR2 SMNVEV (reference sequence). This chain's CDR3 is CASKGGGMVIQYF. The CDR3 DNA sequence: TGTGCCAGCAAGGGGGGCGGTATGGTCATTCAGTACTTC.

This clone showed up just a few times. The genes are TRBV5-6 and TRBJ1-1; no clear D. V gave up 0 bases and J gave up 9 bases, with 12 bases separating them. CDR1 is SGHDT and CDR2 is YYEEEE in the germline V gene. CDR3 length: 13 amino acids. The CDR3 here is CASSLGAVEQAFF. CDR3 bases: TGTGCCAGCAGCTTGGGAGCTGTAGAGCAAGCTTTCTTT.

CDR3 DNA: TGTGCCAGCAGCCTAAATGGACAGGCTCAGCAGTACTTC. Its protein is CASSLNGQAQQYF. The genes are TRBV28 and TRBJ2-7, with 7 positions matching TRBD1. The CDR3 has 13 amino acids. From germline, CDR1 is MDHEN and CDR2 SYDVKM. Germline trimming cut 6 bases from V and 8 bases from J; bases unmatched to any gene: 10.